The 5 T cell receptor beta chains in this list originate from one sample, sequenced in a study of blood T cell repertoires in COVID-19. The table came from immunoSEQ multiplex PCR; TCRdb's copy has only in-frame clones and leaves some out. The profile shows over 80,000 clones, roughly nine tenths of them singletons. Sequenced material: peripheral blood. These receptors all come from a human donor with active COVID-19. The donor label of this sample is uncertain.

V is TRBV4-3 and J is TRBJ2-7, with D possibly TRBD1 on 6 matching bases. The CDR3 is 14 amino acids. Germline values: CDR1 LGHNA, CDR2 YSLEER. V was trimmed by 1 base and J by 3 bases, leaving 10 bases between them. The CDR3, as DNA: TGCGCCAGCAGCCAAGGGTCAGGGGACTACGAGCAGTACTTC. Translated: CASSQGSGDYEQYF.

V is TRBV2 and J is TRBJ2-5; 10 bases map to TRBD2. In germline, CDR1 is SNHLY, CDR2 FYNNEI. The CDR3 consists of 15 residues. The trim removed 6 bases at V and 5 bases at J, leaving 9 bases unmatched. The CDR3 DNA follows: TGTGCCAGCAGCCAGAGCGGGGGGGCGTTGGAGACCCAGTACTTC. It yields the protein CASSQSGGALETQYF.

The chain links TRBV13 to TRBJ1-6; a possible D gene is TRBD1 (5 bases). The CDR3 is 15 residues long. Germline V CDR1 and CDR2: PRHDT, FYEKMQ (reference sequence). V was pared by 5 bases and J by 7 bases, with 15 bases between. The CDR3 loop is CASSNPGVPNSPLHF. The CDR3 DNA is TGTGCCAGCAGCAATCCGGGGGTCCCCAATTCACCCCTCCACTTT.

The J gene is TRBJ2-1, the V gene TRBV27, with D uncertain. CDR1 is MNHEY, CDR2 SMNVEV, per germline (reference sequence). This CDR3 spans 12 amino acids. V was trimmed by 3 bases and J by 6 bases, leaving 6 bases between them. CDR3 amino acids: CASSFSGNEQFF. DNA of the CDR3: TGTGCCAGCAGTTTTTCGGGCAATGAGCAGTTCTTC.

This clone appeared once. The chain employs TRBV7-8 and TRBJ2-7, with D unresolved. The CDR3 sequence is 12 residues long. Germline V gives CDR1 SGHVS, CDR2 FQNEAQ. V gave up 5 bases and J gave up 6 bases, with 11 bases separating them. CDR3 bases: TGTGCCAGCAGCCCGACAATACCCGAGCAGTACTTC. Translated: CASSPTIPEQYF.